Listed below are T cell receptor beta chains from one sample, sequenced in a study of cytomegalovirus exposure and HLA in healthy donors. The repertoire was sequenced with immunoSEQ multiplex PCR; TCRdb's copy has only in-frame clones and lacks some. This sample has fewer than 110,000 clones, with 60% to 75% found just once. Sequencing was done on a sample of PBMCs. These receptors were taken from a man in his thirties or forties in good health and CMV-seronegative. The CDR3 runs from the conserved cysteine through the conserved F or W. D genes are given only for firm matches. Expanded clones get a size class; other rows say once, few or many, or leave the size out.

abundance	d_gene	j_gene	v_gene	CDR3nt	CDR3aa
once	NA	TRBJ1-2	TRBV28	TGTGCCAGCAGCCTGCGGACTGGGCTGGGCTACACCTTC	CASSLRTGLGYTF
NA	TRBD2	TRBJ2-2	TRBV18	TGTGCCAGCTCACCAATGAGGCTAGCGGGAGGTTCCGGGGAGCTGTTTTTT	CASSPMRLAGGSGELFF
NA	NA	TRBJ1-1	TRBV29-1	TGCAGCGTTGACGTGAACACTGAAGCTTTCTTT	CSVDVNTEAFF
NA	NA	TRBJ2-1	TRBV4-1	TGCGCCAGCAGCTTCCGGGACGGACAGTATGAGCAGTTCTTC	CASSFRDGQYEQFF
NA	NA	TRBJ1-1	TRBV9	TGTGCCAGCAGCACTCGACGGGACACTGAAGCTTTCTTT	CASSTRRDTEAFF
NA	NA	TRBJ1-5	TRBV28	TGTGCCAGCAAACGACCAATGACTTCCAGGGGTAAGGATCAACCCCAGCATTTT	CASKRPMTSRGKDQPQHF
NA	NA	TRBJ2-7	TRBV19	TGTGCCAGTACCCCAAGGGGGGGTCGCGAGCAGTACTTC	CASTPRGGREQYF
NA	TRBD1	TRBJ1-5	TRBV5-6	TGTGCCAGCAGCTTGACCTACAGGGGACGCAATCAGCCCCAGCATTTT	CASSLTYRGRNQPQHF
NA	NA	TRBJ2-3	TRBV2	TGTGCCAGCGCGGAGGCGGAGATCGGTGCAGATACGCAGTATTTT	CASAEAEIGADTQYF
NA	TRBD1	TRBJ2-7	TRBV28	TGTGCCAGCAGTGTAGACAGGGGCTCCTACGAGCAGTACTTC	CASSVDRGSYEQYF
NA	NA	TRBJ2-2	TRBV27	TGTGCCAGCAGTTTACTACAGTTGACCGGGGAGCTGTTTTTT	CASSLLQLTGELFF
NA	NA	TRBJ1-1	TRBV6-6	TGTGCCAGCAGTTTAACAGGTGACATCAGGAACACTGAAGCTTTCTTT	CASSLTGDIRNTEAFF
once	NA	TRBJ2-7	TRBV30	TGTGCCTGGAGTTGGTTAGGGGTCCCGCAGTACTTC	CAWSWLGVPQYF
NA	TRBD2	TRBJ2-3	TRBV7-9	TGTGCCAGCAGCTTAGCCCGACTAGCGGGGGTCGTAACCACAGATACGCAGTATTTT	CASSLARLAGVVTTDTQYF
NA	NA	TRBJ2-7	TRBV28	TGTGCCAGCAGTTTATTTCTAGGAGGCGTCCCCTACGAGCAGTACTTC	CASSLFLGGVPYEQYF
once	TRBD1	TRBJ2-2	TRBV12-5	TGTGCTAGTGGTTTGGGAAAGACAGGGAGTGGGACCGGGGAGCTGTTTTTT	CASGLGKTGSGTGELFF
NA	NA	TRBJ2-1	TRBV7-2	TGTGCCAGCAGCCGGCGTGGGCAGGGGGGCTATGAGCAGTTCTTC	CASSRRGQGGYEQFF
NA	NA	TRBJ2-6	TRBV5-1	TGCGCCAGCAGTTCTCAAGGGGTGGACTCTGGGGCCAACGTCCTGACTTTC	CASSSQGVDSGANVLTF
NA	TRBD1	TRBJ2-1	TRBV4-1	TGCGCCAGCACCTCGGACAGGGCCGCCTACAATGAGCAGTTCTTC	CASTSDRAAYNEQFF
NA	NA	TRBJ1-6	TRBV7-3	TGTGCCAGCAGCTCCCGGGGGGACGGCCCTGATAATTCACCCCTCCACTTT	CASSSRGDGPDNSPLHF
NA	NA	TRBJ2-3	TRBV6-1	TGTGCCAGCAGTGATGTGGGGGGGCCAACAGATACGCAGTATTTT	CASSDVGGPTDTQYF
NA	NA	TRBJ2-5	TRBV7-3	TGTGCCAGCAGCTCCTCGGCGGCAGAGACCCAGTACTTC	CASSSSAAETQYF
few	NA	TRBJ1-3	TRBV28	TGTGCCAGCAACCAACCAATAGTCTCTGGAAACACCATATATTTT	CASNQPIVSGNTIYF
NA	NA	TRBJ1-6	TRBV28	TGTGCCAGCAGTTTCAGGGTCTATAATTCACCCCTCCACTTT	CASSFRVYNSPLHF
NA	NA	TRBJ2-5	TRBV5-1	TGCGCCAGCAGCTTGAATGCGCAGGGCTCCGACGAGACCCAGTACTTC	CASSLNAQGSDETQYF
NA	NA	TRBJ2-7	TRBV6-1	TGTGCCAGCCTCGGGGGAACCTACGAGCAGTACTTC	CASLGGTYEQYF
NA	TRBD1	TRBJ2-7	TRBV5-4	TGTGCCAGCAGCTTTAGGGGACAGGTTCTCGAGCAGTACTTC	CASSFRGQVLEQYF
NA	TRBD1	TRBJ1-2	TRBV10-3	TGTGCCATCACCGAGACAGGGGAGTTTGGCTACACCTTC	CAITETGEFGYTF
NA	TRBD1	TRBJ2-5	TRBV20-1	TGCAGTGCTAAGGGGGCGGGGACCCAGTACTTC	CSAKGAGTQYF